These 24 T cell receptor beta chains share one sample of origin, sequenced in a study of cytomegalovirus exposure and HLA in healthy donors. The PCR ran on 60 Vbeta and 13 Jbeta primers. Clones were sequenced by immunoSEQ multiplex PCR, and TCRdb holds only the in-frame ones, with some missing. This listing includes about 48,000 clones. The specimen was PBMCs. All receptors come from a male donor in good health and CMV-seropositive.

A note on this clone: The junction departs from the called germline gene at one end, perhaps through a read error. The chain joins TRBV9 to TRBJ1-2; 7 nucleotides line up with TRBD1. The CDR3 consists of 14 residues. CDR1 and CDR2 (germline): SGDLS, YYNGEE. CDR3 coding DNA: TGTGCCGGCAGCGCCAGGACAGGTAACTATGGCTACACCTTC. Translating gives CAGSARTGNYGYTF. Full variable domain (outside the CDR3, taken from reference TRBV9 and TRBJ1-2): DSGVTQTPKHLITATGQRVTLRCSPRSGDLSVYWYQQSLDQGLQFLIQYYNGEERAKGNILERFSAQQFPDLHSELNLSSLELGDSALYFCAGSARTGNYGYTFGSGTRLTVV.

This chain joins TRBV6-6 and TRBJ2-1; D perhaps matches TRBD1 (6 bases). The CDR3 has 16 amino acids. Trimming cost V 5 bases and J 4 bases, with 18 bases left between them. The germline CDR1 and CDR2 sequences are MNHNY and SVGAGI (reference sequence). The CDR3 loop is CASSRGLGAGYNEQFF. DNA for the CDR3: TGTGCCAGCAGTAGAGGCTTGGGGGCAGGGTACAATGAGCAGTTCTTC.

The V gene is TRBV6-1, the J gene TRBJ2-1; 9 bases are shared with TRBD1. The CDR3 length is 17 residues. Germline assignment: CDR1 MNHNS and CDR2 SASEGT. With 0 bases clipped from V and 6 bases from J, the junction kept 9 bases outside the gene matches. In nucleotides, the CDR3 is TGTGCCAGCAGTGAAGCTAGCGTCGTGACAGGGGGCAATGAGCAGTTCTTC. It codes for CASSEASVVTGGNEQFF.

This chain links TRBV6-5 with TRBJ2-3; D is ambiguous. Germline V gene lookup returns CDR1 MNHEY and CDR2 SVGAGI. This CDR3 is 15 amino acids long. The V end lost 2 bases, the J end lost 2 bases, and 11 bases lay between the germline ends. The CDR3 DNA reads TGTGCCAGCAGTTACCTTGGAGAGATCACAGATACGCAGTATTTT. This encodes CASSYLGEITDTQYF.

The V call is TRBV29-1, the J call TRBJ1-2; unclear D gene. The length of the CDR3 is 14 residues. Germline V gives CDR1 SQVTM, CDR2 ANQGSEA. V was shortened by 4 bases and J by 10 bases, with 22 bases between the two germline ends. DNA for the CDR3: TGCAGCGTTGTTCTCACCCCCTCCTCAGGCGACTACACCTTC. Translation gives CSVVLTPSSGDYTF.

CDR3 sequence reads: CASRLRGGGTDTQYF. The CDR3, as DNA: TGCGCCAGCAGGTTACGGGGGGGTGGCACAGATACGCAGTATTTT. This chain uses TRBV4-3 with TRBJ2-3, with 8 bases matching TRBD2. This CDR3 is built from 15 residues. Per the germline V gene, CDR1 is LGHNA and CDR2 is YSLEER. The V gene end was trimmed by 6 bases and the J gene end by 1 base; junction bases not matched to a gene: 6.

The CDR3 loop reads CASSVRLGDTQYF. Written as DNA, the CDR3 is TGTGCCAGCAGCGTGAGACTCGGGGATACGCAGTATTTT. The chain recombines TRBV9 with TRBJ2-3, with D unresolved. Trimming pared 2 bases from V and 6 bases from J, leaving 10 bases between. Germline CDR1 reads SGDLS; CDR2 reads YYNGEE. The length of the CDR3 is 13 residues.

The chain employs TRBV2 and TRBJ1-1; no firm D call. Per germline, CDR1 SNHLY and CDR2 FYNNEI. Trimming took 3 bases from V and 3 from J, leaving 14 bases between them. The CDR3 sequence is 15 residues long. The CDR3 DNA sequence: TGTGCCAGCAGTGATTTAGCTGCTGCGGACACTGAAGCTTTCTTT. It encodes CASSDLAAADTEAFF.

The CDR3 loop reads CASDLSGSQETQYF. The CDR3 DNA sequence: TGTGCCAGCGATTTATCCGGGTCTCAAGAGACCCAGTACTTC. V and J are TRBV28 and TRBJ2-5; D not resolved. This CDR3 contains 14 residues. Germline-derived CDR1 and CDR2 are MDHEN and SYDVKM. The germline V and J ends were trimmed by 8 bases and 2 bases, with 15 bases remaining between them.

The rearrangement uses TRBV27 and TRBJ2-1, with D perhaps TRBD2 (5 bases). The CDR3 sequence is 16 residues long. CDR1 and CDR2 (germline): MNHEY, SMNVEV (reference sequence). The V and J ends lost 3 bases and 0 bases respectively, with 12 bases between them. The CDR3 DNA reads as TGTGCCAGCAGTTTCGGGGTTCTAGGCTCCTACAATGAGCAGTTCTTC. Protein product: CASSFGVLGSYNEQFF.

The CDR3 coding sequence is TGTGCCAGCGACATAGGGGGCTCTGGAAACACCATATATTTT. This translates into CASDIGGSGNTIYF. The chain uses TRBV28 and TRBJ1-3; TRBD1 might be the D (6 bases). CDR1 and CDR2 from the germline V gene are MDHEN and SYDVKM. V was shortened by 8 bases and J by 0 bases, with 11 bases between the two germline ends. The CDR3 covers 14 residues.

The rearrangement joins TRBV6-1 to TRBJ2-7; TRBD1 matches at 8 bases. J gave up 5 bases and V 2 bases, and 11 bases lay outside the gene matches. Germline V CDR1 and CDR2: MNHNS, SASEGT. The CDR3 has 16 residues. CDR3 sequence reads: CASSEMYPGQDHEQYF. CDR3 coding DNA: TGTGCCAGCAGTGAAATGTACCCGGGACAGGACCACGAGCAGTACTTC.

CDR3 nucleotides: TGTGCCAGCAGCTTACTCGGGGGGGTCCAAGAGACCCAGTACTTC. This sequence encodes CASSLLGGVQETQYF. The V gene is TRBV7-9, the J gene TRBJ2-5; 8 bases map to TRBD2. J was trimmed by 1 base and V by 2 bases; bases with no gene match: 3. Per the germline V gene, CDR1 is SEHNR and CDR2 is FQNEAQ (reference sequence). This CDR3 contains 15 residues. Full variable domain (remainder filled in from reference TRBV7-9 and TRBJ2-5): DTGVSQNPRHKITKRGQNVTFRCDPISEHNRLYWYRQTLGQGPEFLTYFQNEAQLEKSRLLSDRFSAERPKGSFSTLEIQRTEQGDSAMYLCASSLLGGVQETQYFGPGTRLLVL.

J is TRBJ1-6 and V is TRBV7-3; the match to TRBD1 covers 7 bases. V was clipped by 5 bases and J by 7 bases; unmatched bases: 5. Germline assignment: CDR1 SGHTA and CDR2 FQGTGA. The CDR3 spans 14 residues. Written as DNA, the CDR3 is TGTGCCAGCAGCGCCGGGACAGACAATTCACCCCTCCACTTT. This translates into CASSAGTDNSPLHF. Full variable domain (outside the CDR3, taken from reference TRBV7-3 and TRBJ1-6): GAGVSQTPSNKVTEKGKYVELRCDPISGHTALYWYRQSLGQGPEFLIYFQGTGAADDSGLPNDRFFAVRPEGSVSTLKIQRTERGDSAVYLCASSAGTDNSPLHFGNGTRLTVT.

The chain combines TRBV7-9 with TRBJ2-7; D is uncertain. CDR1 SEHNR and CDR2 FQNEAQ come from the germline V gene (reference sequence). The length of the CDR3 is 16 residues. V was shortened by 1 base and J by 2 bases, with 15 bases between the two germline ends. CDR3 nucleotides: TGTGCCAGCAGCTTAGAACACGGCAGGCATCCCTACGAGCAGTACTTC. It specifies CASSLEHGRHPYEQYF.

This chain connects TRBV7-9 to TRBJ1-4; 11 nucleotides match TRBD1. CDR3 length equals 18 residues. With V trimmed by 6 bases and J by 3 bases, 12 bases remained unmatched. Germline assignment: CDR1 SEHNR and CDR2 FQNEAQ (reference sequence). CDR3 in DNA: TGTGCCAGCAGTGAGACCGGGACAGGGGGGCCAGCTAATGAAAAACTGTTTTTT. It yields the protein CASSETGTGGPANEKLFF. Drawing the rest from reference TRBV7-9 and TRBJ1-4, the complete variable domain is DTGVSQNPRHKITKRGQNVTFRCDPISEHNRLYWYRQTLGQGPEFLTYFQNEAQLEKSRLLSDRFSAERPKGSFSTLEIQRTEQGDSAMYLCASSETGTGGPANEKLFFGSGTQLSVL.

The chain carries TRBV6-5 and TRBJ2-7; D unresolved. V was clipped by 6 bases and J by 7 bases, with 10 bases between them. The CDR3 sequence is 11 residues long. Germline values: CDR1 MNHEY, CDR2 SVGAGI. Here the CDR3 DNA reads TGTGCCAGCAGCGATGGGCCGGAGCAGTACTTC. Protein product: CASSDGPEQYF.

V usage is TRBV5-4 and J usage is TRBJ2-2; 13 bases are a match to TRBD2. Trimming at V came to 0 bases and at J to 8 bases, leaving 4 bases not matched to a gene. Germline V lookup: CDR1 SGHNT, CDR2 YYREEE (reference sequence). This CDR3 is built from 16 residues. CDR3 region: CASSLGLAGGPGELFF. The CDR3 bases are TGTGCCAGCAGCTTGGGACTAGCGGGGGGTCCGGGGGAGCTGTTTTTT.

DNA of the CDR3: TGTGCCAGCAGCTTCTCAGGCGGGGGCTACTACGAGCAGTACTTC. Protein: CASSFSGGGYYEQYF. V usage is TRBV11-2 and J usage is TRBJ2-7, with D maybe TRBD2 (7 bases). Germline V CDR1 and CDR2: SGHAT, FQNNGV. The V end was cut by 3 bases, the J end by 3 bases, with 15 bases between. The CDR3 length is 15 residues.

J is TRBJ1-3 and V is TRBV5-1; weak D call: TRBD1 (5 bases). CDR1 and CDR2 from the germline V gene are SGHRS and YFSETQ. The CDR3 sequence is 17 residues long. V was pared by 3 bases and J by 4 bases, with 20 bases between. CDR3: CASSSTSAGLGGNTIYF. For the CDR3, the DNA is TGCGCCAGCAGCTCCACCTCTGCGGGGCTGGGGGGAAACACCATATATTTT.

The chain is built from TRBV11-2 and TRBJ1-2; the D is unclear. The CDR3 loop spans 12 amino acids. CDR1 is SGHAT and CDR2 is FQNNGV in the germline V gene. V was shortened by 2 bases and J by 5 bases, with 6 bases between the two germline ends. CDR3 protein: CASSLREYGYTF. CDR3 nucleotide sequence: TGTGCCAGCAGCTTAAGGGAGTATGGCTACACCTTC.

The chain carries TRBV4-1 and TRBJ1-2, with D possibly TRBD1 on 5 matching bases. In germline, CDR1 is MGHRA, CDR2 YSYEKL. The CDR3 is made up of 18 amino acids. V lost 3 bases, J lost 0 bases, and 20 bases lay in between. The CDR3: CASSHPPRGSPPNYGYTF. DNA for the CDR3: TGCGCCAGCAGCCACCCCCCACGGGGGTCACCACCTAACTATGGCTACACCTTC.

J is TRBJ2-7 and V is TRBV11-2, with a tentative D call TRBD1 (5 bases). The CDR3 length is 17 residues. Germline lookup yields CDR1 SGHAT and CDR2 FQNNGV. Trimming pared 4 bases from V and 0 bases from J, leaving 19 bases between. CDR3 residues: CASSWGQYLLSSYEQYF. CDR3 DNA: TGTGCCAGCAGCTGGGGCCAGTACCTCCTCAGCTCCTACGAGCAGTACTTC.

The chain links TRBV10-3 to TRBJ2-3; 13 bases align to TRBD2. The junction had 6 bases not matched to a gene; V was cut back by 6 bases and J by 0 bases. This CDR3 has 17 residues. CDR1 and CDR2 from the germline V gene are ENHRY and SYGVKD. The CDR3 nucleotides are TGTGCCATCAGCCCCGGGACTAGCGGGGCTAGCACAGATACGCAGTATTTT. Its protein product is CAISPGTSGASTDTQYF.